A single sample gave rise to the 26 T cell receptor beta chains below, sequenced in a study of cytomegalovirus exposure and HLA in healthy donors. It was with 60 Vbeta and 13 Jbeta primers that the PCR ran. The assay was immunoSEQ multiplex PCR, and TCRdb's table has in-frame clones only and misses some. The profile shows roughly 120,000 clones, roughly 70% of them singletons. Input material: PBMCs. These receptors all stem from a woman between 45 and 65 years old in good health and CMV-seropositive.

The CDR3 loop reads CASSLGVRVGTDTQYF. CDR3 in DNA: TGTGCCAGCAGCTTAGGAGTCAGGGTCGGCACAGATACGCAGTATTTT. The V gene is TRBV7-6, the J gene TRBJ2-3; D might be TRBD1 (5 bases). Looked up from germline, CDR1 is SGHVS and CDR2 is FNYEAQ. Trimming cost V 1 base and J 1 base, with 12 bases left between them. The CDR3 covers 16 residues.

The chain employs TRBV4-3 and TRBJ1-4, with D maybe TRBD1 (5 bases). Germline assignment: CDR1 LGHNA and CDR2 YSLEER. V lost 0 bases, J lost 6 bases, and 11 bases lay in between. The CDR3 is 15 amino acids. CDR3 bases: TGCGCCAGCAGCCAAGATTGGGGGGATTATGAAAAACTGTTTTTT. Translating it yields CASSQDWGDYEKLFF.

The gene calls are TRBV30 and TRBJ2-1, with no clear D. The CDR3 totals 14 residues. In germline, CDR1 is GTSNPN, CDR2 SVGIG (reference sequence). V was cut by 3 bases and J by 5 bases, with 14 bases left in between. The DNA for the CDR3 is TGTGCCTGGAGCGAATGGGCTGGTGACAATGAGCAGTTCTTC. It translates to CAWSEWAGDNEQFF.

This sequence joins TRBV7-3 and TRBJ2-3; D gene unclear. In germline, CDR1 is SGHTA, CDR2 FQGTGA. This CDR3 contains 13 residues. Trimming shortened V by 1 base and J by 4 bases, and 6 bases separated the two germline ends. DNA for the CDR3: TGTGCCAGCAGCTTAATGACACCAGATACGCAGTATTTT. Translation gives CASSLMTPDTQYF.

The table lists this clone with many counts. The rearrangement uses TRBV7-9 and TRBJ2-7; D is ambiguous. The CDR3 consists of 15 residues. Germline V gene data show CDR1 as SEHNR and CDR2 as FQNEAQ (reference sequence). The V end lost 5 bases, the J end lost 2 bases, and 16 bases lay between the germline ends. The CDR3 spells CASSSSQLLTYEQYF. The CDR3, as DNA: TGTGCCAGCAGCAGTAGCCAACTTTTGACCTACGAGCAGTACTTC.

Only one count was recorded for this clone. The rearrangement joins TRBV7-9 to TRBJ1-4; D ambiguous. Per germline, CDR1 SEHNR and CDR2 FQNEAQ (reference sequence). This CDR3 has 15 residues. V lost 2 bases and J lost 5, with 12 bases in between. Written as DNA, the CDR3 is TGTGCCAGCAGCTTATATTCAGAGACAAATGAAAAACTGTTTTTT. Protein: CASSLYSETNEKLFF.

The chain combines TRBV7-2 with TRBJ1-6; D not resolved. CDR1 SGHTA and CDR2 FQGNSA come from the germline V gene. The CDR3 has 18 residues. V was trimmed by 4 bases and J by 0 bases, leaving 16 bases between them. The chain's CDR3 is CASSSTGSQGSYNSPLHF. In DNA form, the CDR3 reads TGTGCCAGCAGCTCAACCGGGTCCCAAGGCTCCTATAATTCACCCCTCCACTTT.

This chain links TRBV6-4 with TRBJ2-1; 11 nucleotides line up with TRBD2. Germline V CDR1 and CDR2: MRHNA, SNTAGT. This CDR3 contains 13 residues. V shed 10 bases and J 10 bases; nucleotides not matched to a gene: 9. CDR3 amino acids: CANRLAGSGEQFF. In DNA form, the CDR3 reads TGTGCCAACCGACTAGCGGGGTCGGGGGAGCAGTTCTTC.

This clone was detected a few times. The rearrangement joins TRBV5-1 to TRBJ2-3; possible D gene TRBD2, 5 bases. Germline loops: CDR1 SGHRS, CDR2 YFSETQ. V was shortened by 4 bases and J by 2 bases, with 8 bases between the two germline ends. The CDR3 sequence is 13 residues long. The CDR3 DNA follows: TGCGCCAGCAGCCGGGAATCCACAGATACGCAGTATTTT. It yields the protein CASSRESTDTQYF.

V is TRBV9 and J is TRBJ2-5; D remains ambiguous. Germline CDR1 is SGDLS and CDR2 is YYNGEE. This CDR3 comprises 13 residues. V shed 1 base and J shed 1 base, with 5 bases lying between them. The CDR3 DNA reads as TGTGCCAGCAGCGTAAATAGCCAAGAGACCCAGTACTTC. Amino acid sequence: CASSVNSQETQYF. Drawing the rest from reference TRBV9 and TRBJ2-5, the complete variable domain is DSGVTQTPKHLITATGQRVTLRCSPRSGDLSVYWYQQSLDQGLQFLIQYYNGEERAKGNILERFSAQQFPDLHSELNLSSLELGDSALYFCASSVNSQETQYFGPGTRLLVL.

This chain joins TRBV7-2 and TRBJ1-1, with D perhaps matching TRBD1 (5 bases). Germline CDR1 reads SGHTA; CDR2 reads FQGNSA. This CDR3 is built from 14 residues. Trimming cost V 3 bases and J 1 base, with 9 bases left between them. The CDR3 region has the DNA TGTGCCAGCAGCTTCGGGGGGAAGAACACTGAAGCTTTCTTT. This codes for CASSFGGKNTEAFF.

To note about this clone: The sample has other DNA sequences that encode this CDR3 too. The genes are TRBV5-1 and TRBJ2-2; D unresolved. Between the trimmed V and J ends, which lost 0 bases and 0 bases, there was a span of 3 bases. CDR3 length equals 14 residues. In germline, CDR1 is SGHRS, CDR2 YFSETQ. This CDR3 is CASSLASNTGELFF. The CDR3 nucleotides read TGCGCCAGCAGCTTGGCCTCGAACACCGGGGAGCTGTTTTTT. The variable domain in full, completed from reference TRBV5-1 and TRBJ2-2, reads KAGVTQTPRYLIKTRGQQVTLSCSPISGHRSVSWYQQTPGQGLQFLFEYFSETQRNKGNFPGRFSGRQFSNSRSEMNVSTLELGDSALYLCASSLASNTGELFFGEGSRLTVL.

The CDR3 here is CASSPTGLANEKLFF. CDR3 DNA: TGTGCCAGTAGTCCTACAGGGCTAGCTAATGAAAAACTGTTTTTT. The rearrangement links TRBV19 to TRBJ1-4, with TRBD1 as a possible D gene (6 bases). The CDR3 is 15 residues long. Germline CDR1 reads LNHDA; CDR2 reads SQIVND (reference sequence). Trimming removed 5 bases at V and 3 bases at J, with 13 bases between.

This clone was seen only a few times. The chain's CDR3 is CASGSGGPGRGTNEQFF. CDR3 nucleotide sequence: TGTGCTAGTGGTTCGGGAGGACCCGGCCGGGGGACAAATGAGCAGTTCTTC. The V and J genes are TRBV12-5 and TRBJ2-1; possibly TRBD2 for D (7 bases). The germline V gene encodes CDR1 LGHNT and CDR2 FRNRAP. CDR3 length equals 17 residues. The V and J ends lost 4 bases and 7 bases respectively, with 23 bases between them.

The V and J genes are TRBV28 and TRBJ2-3; TRBD2 agrees at 8 bases. This CDR3 has 16 amino acids. In germline, CDR1 is MDHEN, CDR2 SYDVKM. J lost 0 bases, V lost 3 bases, and 5 bases had no gene match. The CDR3, as DNA: TGTGCCAGCAGTTTGCTCAGCGGGAGAAGCACAGATACGCAGTATTTT. This sequence encodes CASSLLSGRSTDTQYF.

For the CDR3, the DNA is TGCAGCGCCCAGACAGGGATGGAATACGAGCAGTACTTC. It codes for CSAQTGMEYEQYF. This chain connects TRBV29-1 to TRBJ2-7; 7 nucleotides match TRBD1. The CDR3 covers 13 residues. Per the germline V gene, CDR1 is SQVTM and CDR2 is ANQGSEA. Germline trimming cut 7 bases from V and 4 bases from J; bases unmatched to any gene: 10.

This clone has more than one count but fewer than ten. The chain has TRBV5-6 and TRBJ2-3; tentative D call: TRBD1 (6 bases). The germline V gene has CDR1 SGHDT and CDR2 YYEEEE. V lost 7 bases and J 6 bases, leaving 15 bases between the germline ends. The CDR3 sequence is 13 residues long. In nucleotides, the CDR3 is TGTGCCAGCGCCCCGACAGGAGGTGATACGCAGTATTTT. Protein sequence: CASAPTGGDTQYF.

V gene TRBV11-2 combines with J gene TRBJ2-3; 9 positions agree with TRBD2. Germline CDR1 and CDR2: SGHAT and FQNNGV. CDR3 length equals 15 residues. The trim removed 6 bases at V and 5 bases at J, leaving 9 bases unmatched. CDR3 DNA sequence: TGTGCCAGCAGATCGACTAGCGGTCGACGAGATACGCAGTATTTT. As protein: CASRSTSGRRDTQYF.

This sequence joins TRBV5-4 and TRBJ1-2; D unclear. The CDR3 is 15 amino acids. The ends were cut back, 5 bases at V and 3 bases at J, with 17 bases in the middle. The germline gives CDR1 SGHNT, CDR2 YYREEE (reference sequence). CDR3 amino acids: CASSTVMSIDYGYTF. In nucleotides, the CDR3 is TGTGCCAGCAGTACTGTAATGTCTATAGACTATGGCTACACCTTC.

There are a few counts of this clone. The chain joins TRBV28 to TRBJ2-6; TRBD1 aligns across 8 bases. The CDR3 sequence is 19 residues long. Unmatched junction bases numbered 12, after V lost 5 bases and J lost 0 bases. Germline V gene lookup returns CDR1 MDHEN and CDR2 SYDVKM. The CDR3 DNA follows: TGTGCCAGCAGTCCCCCGACAGGGGCCGCCATCTCTGGGGCCAACGTCCTGACTTTC. Its protein is CASSPPTGAAISGANVLTF.

This CDR3 is CAWRGLAVQQFF. The CDR3 DNA reads as TGTGCCTGGAGGGGACTAGCGGTACAACAGTTCTTC. This chain links TRBV30 with TRBJ2-1; TRBD2 matches at 11 bases. CDR3 length: 12 amino acids. Trimming took 3 bases from V and 13 from J; bases not matched to a gene: 5. Germline V CDR1 and CDR2: GTSNPN, SVGIG (reference sequence). Full variable domain (outside the CDR3, taken from reference TRBV30 and TRBJ2-1): SQTIHQWPATLVQPVGSPLSLECTVEGTSNPNLYWYRQAAGRGLQLLFYSVGIGQISSEVPQNLSASRPQDRQFILSSKKLLLSDSGFYLCAWRGLAVQQFFGPGTRLTVL.

This clone was found a few times. This chain joins TRBV9 and TRBJ2-1; weak D call: TRBD2 (6 bases). From germline, CDR1 is SGDLS and CDR2 YYNGEE. The V gene lost 0 bases and the J gene lost 10 bases, with 20 bases spanning the gap. The CDR3 has 16 amino acids. DNA for the CDR3: TGTGCCAGCAGCGTAGACGCTGGGCTAGCGCAGGGAGAGCAGTTCTTC. Translating gives CASSVDAGLAQGEQFF.

This chain connects TRBV6-4 to TRBJ1-1; TRBD1 aligns across 8 bases. The CDR3 sequence is 14 residues long. Per germline, CDR1 MRHNA and CDR2 SNTAGT. V trimming: 5 bases; J trimming: 1 base; junction bases outside the gene matches: 3. DNA for the CDR3: TGTGCCAGCAGTACGGACAGGGCGAACACTGAAGCTTTCTTT. The encoded protein is CASSTDRANTEAFF.

The rearrangement links TRBV7-2 to TRBJ2-5; 12 bases match TRBD2. The CDR3 is 15 amino acids. Germline CDR1 and CDR2: SGHTA and FQGNSA. V shed 6 bases, J shed 2 bases, and the junction held 4 bases outside the gene matches. This chain's CDR3 is CASRRTSGNQETQYF. In DNA, the CDR3 is TGTGCCAGCAGGAGGACTAGCGGGAATCAAGAGACCCAGTACTTC.

The J gene is TRBJ2-4, the V gene TRBV29-1; 7 bases line up with TRBD2. The germline V gene has CDR1 SQVTM and CDR2 ANQGSEA. CDR3 length: 11 amino acids. Trimming at V came to 5 bases and at J to 15 bases, leaving 10 bases not matched to a gene. CDR3 sequence reads: CSVYSGEGSYF. CDR3 in DNA: TGCAGCGTTTACAGCGGGGAAGGTTCGTACTTC.

This CDR3 is CASGPGVAKNIQYF. CDR3 DNA sequence: TGTGCCAGCGGGCCAGGGGTAGCCAAAAACATTCAGTACTTC. V is TRBV2 and J is TRBJ2-4; possible D gene TRBD1, 6 bases. This CDR3 region has 14 residues. Trimming cost V 8 bases and J 0 bases, with 11 bases left between them. CDR1 and CDR2 from the germline V gene are SNHLY and FYNNEI.